The entry below gives a single TCR beta chain sequence along with its context. Its target is unknown. The beta constant-region primer was an equimolar mix of two oligonucleotides covering TRBC1 and TRBC2. Nested alpha and beta constant-region primers with the SP2 primer drove four PCR rounds on ligated cDNA. TCRdb recomputed calls from the UMI-ligation and nested PCR reads with MiXCR, one row per CDR3 protein. The table lists 99,000 or so distinct CDR3 sequences, approximately 15% of them singletons, with approximately 2.8% in the top ten. Germline CDR1 MNHNS, CDR2 SASEGT. Trimming stripped 6 bases from V and 2 bases from J, with 11 bases between. CDR3 length: 13 amino acids. CMV status came from CD4+ T cell IFNgamma after overnight CMV lysate stimulation of fresh PBMCs. Four subsets defined by CD45RA and CD27 were sorted after CD3, CD4, CD8 and live/dead staining. The data derive from a study of naive and memory T cell subsets. Study findings and constraints: Over 95% of naive TCR sequences appeared only once, unlike memory subsets. Naive repertoires, especially CD8, held a few larger clonotypes, possibly memory cells re-expressing CD45RA.

The origin of this receptor is a human donor in good health. V usage is TRBV6-1 and J usage is TRBJ2-7; D is uncertain. Sequencing was carried out using naive CD8+ T cells from blood. CDR3 residues: CASRDPTPYEQYF. CDR3 DNA: TGTGCCAGCAGGGACCCCACTCCCTACGAGCAGTACTTC.